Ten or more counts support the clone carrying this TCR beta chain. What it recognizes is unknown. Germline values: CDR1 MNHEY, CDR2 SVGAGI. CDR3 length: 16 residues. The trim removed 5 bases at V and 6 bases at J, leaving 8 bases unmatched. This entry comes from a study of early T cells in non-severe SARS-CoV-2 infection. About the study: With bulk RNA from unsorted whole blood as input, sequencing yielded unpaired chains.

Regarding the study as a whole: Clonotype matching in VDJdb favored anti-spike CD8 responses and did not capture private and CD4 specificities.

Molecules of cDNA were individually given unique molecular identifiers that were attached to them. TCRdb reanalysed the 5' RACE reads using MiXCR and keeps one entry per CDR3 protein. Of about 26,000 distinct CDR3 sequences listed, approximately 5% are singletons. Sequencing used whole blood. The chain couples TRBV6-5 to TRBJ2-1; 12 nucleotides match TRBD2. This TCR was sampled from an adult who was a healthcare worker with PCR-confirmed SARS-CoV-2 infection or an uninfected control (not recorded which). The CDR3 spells CASSPPGLAGSNEQFF. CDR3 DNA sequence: TGTGCCAGCAGTCCACCGGGACTAGCGGGTTCCAATGAGCAGTTCTTC.